This is a list of T cell receptor beta chains from one sample in a study of beta chain features in type 1 diabetes. Assay used: immunoSEQ multiplex PCR; TCRdb lists only in-frame clones, some missing. The data contain 810,000 or so clones, roughly 15% of them singletons. Sequencing was carried out using naive CD4+ T cells from blood. The receptor source for this set is a woman under 30 in good health. The CDR3 runs from the conserved cysteine through the conserved F or W. A D gene is named only where the DNA matches it firmly. Clone size appears in some rows only: once, few, many, or a class for an expanded clone.

size: NA; D: NA; V: TRBV5-1; CDR3: CASSYWDGNTGELFF
size: NA; D: NA; V: TRBV29-1; CDR3: CSGSGASASNEQFF
size: NA; D: NA; V: TRBV7-9; CDR3: CASSLQAGPQETQYF
size: NA; D: TRBD1; V: TRBV5-6; CDR3: CASRRTGLTSSYEQYF
size: NA; D: TRBD2; V: TRBV5-6; CDR3: CASSLEAVAGGYEQYF
size: NA; D: NA; V: TRBV6-1; CDR3: CASRRQGPSNQPQHF
size: NA; D: TRBD2; V: TRBV5-4; CDR3: CASSSGTSGPYNEQFF
size: few; D: NA; V: TRBV4-1; CDR3: CASSQAPGGGPLEQFF
size: NA; D: TRBD2; V: TRBV6-6; CDR3: CASSRGLAGGRDEQFF
size: NA; D: TRBD2; V: TRBV11-2; CDR3: CASARGTSGYNEQFF
size: NA; D: TRBD2; V: TRBV4-3; CDR3: CASSQGTSGSGSDTQYF
size: few; D: NA; V: TRBV6-6; CDR3: CASTTLGTQPQHF
size: few; D: NA; V: TRBV19; CDR3: CASSAYGGAGETQYF
size: NA; D: TRBD1; V: TRBV7-2; CDR3: CASSLFASATGGSETQYF